Listed below are T cell receptor beta chains from one sample, sequenced in a study of T cells expressing NK-cell markers. From its re-call of the 5' RACE reads, TCRdb lists each CDR3 protein once, without DNA. The table lists under 500,000 distinct CDR3 sequences. Sequencing was performed on blood T cells: a sorted CD56 or NKG2C T cell subset, CD4+ or CD8+ T cells, or bulk PBMC T cells (not recorded which). All receptors derive from a woman aged 18-70 years in good health. Both conserved end residues are part of each CDR3. Fields, in order: V gene, J gene, CDR3 protein.

v_call: TRBV12-3/TRBV12-4
j_call: TRBJ1-5
cdr3_aa: CASSPMERDSNQPQHF

v_call: TRBV28
j_call: TRBJ2-7
cdr3_aa: CASRFRDPEEQYF

v_call: TRBV3-1
j_call: TRBJ2-2
cdr3_aa: CASSPGGGPGELFF

v_call: TRBV20-1
j_call: TRBJ2-2
cdr3_aa: CSASPTGSGELFF

v_call: TRBV2
j_call: TRBJ2-7
cdr3_aa: CASSPPQGALSEQYF

v_call: TRBV27
j_call: TRBJ1-1
cdr3_aa: CASSLSGVQTLTAFQTEAFF

v_call: TRBV5-1
j_call: TRBJ2-1
cdr3_aa: CASSPSTGLNEQFF

v_call: TRBV4-1
j_call: TRBJ1-1
cdr3_aa: CASSHTGEAFF

v_call: TRBV7-2
j_call: TRBJ1-6
cdr3_aa: CASSLGARKYNSPLHF

v_call: TRBV21-1
j_call: TRBJ1-5
cdr3_aa: CASSKGGPTFYSNQPQHF

v_call: TRBV6-1
j_call: TRBJ1-2
cdr3_aa: CASSEYSPGYTF

v_call: TRBV12-3/TRBV12-4
j_call: TRBJ2-1
cdr3_aa: CASKDYTINEQFF

v_call: TRBV12-3/TRBV12-4
j_call: TRBJ2-1
cdr3_aa: CASSLRVHEQFF

v_call: TRBV5-1
j_call: TRBJ2-7
cdr3_aa: CASSRGLADQDYEQYF

v_call: TRBV19
j_call: TRBJ2-7
cdr3_aa: CASSATSGSSYEQYF

v_call: TRBV12-3/TRBV12-4
j_call: TRBJ2-1
cdr3_aa: CASSNTGVDGEQFF

v_call: TRBV29-1
j_call: TRBJ2-5
cdr3_aa: CSGTGWVGQETQYF

v_call: TRBV7-9
j_call: TRBJ2-2
cdr3_aa: CASSLTSGLIAGELFF

v_call: TRBV4-3
j_call: TRBJ1-6
cdr3_aa: CASSQDGPASNSPLHF

v_call: TRBV20-1
j_call: TRBJ2-1
cdr3_aa: CSASWPAVNSYNEQFF

v_call: TRBV20-1
j_call: TRBJ1-6
cdr3_aa: CSASYGGNNSPLHF

v_call: TRBV20-1
j_call: TRBJ1-2
cdr3_aa: CSAGGGLGQKNYGYTF

v_call: TRBV18
j_call: TRBJ1-5
cdr3_aa: CASSPERASNQPQHF

v_call: TRBV5-1
j_call: TRBJ1-1
cdr3_aa: CASSLAPGNTEAFF

v_call: TRBV4-1
j_call: TRBJ2-7
cdr3_aa: CASSQGLAAAEQYF

v_call: TRBV29-1
j_call: TRBJ2-7
cdr3_aa: CSVEVAKEPYEQYF

v_call: TRBV12-3/TRBV12-4
j_call: TRBJ2-3
cdr3_aa: CASNSLAGSDTQYF

v_call: TRBV6-1
j_call: TRBJ1-5
cdr3_aa: CASSVSVGRGGNQPQHF

v_call: TRBV10-3
j_call: TRBJ2-5
cdr3_aa: CAISDGPQETQYF

v_call: TRBV9
j_call: TRBJ2-3
cdr3_aa: CASSPLRTDTQYF

v_call: TRBV7-2
j_call: TRBJ1-3
cdr3_aa: CASSLAYTHQSGNTIYF

v_call: TRBV28
j_call: TRBJ1-1
cdr3_aa: CASRRTRMGAFF

v_call: TRBV20-1
j_call: TRBJ1-5
cdr3_aa: CSARGRENQPQHF

v_call: TRBV20-1
j_call: TRBJ2-7
cdr3_aa: CSASDRTRRYEQYF

v_call: TRBV7-3
j_call: TRBJ1-2
cdr3_aa: CASSPGRDRAYGYTF

v_call: TRBV20-1
j_call: TRBJ2-5
cdr3_aa: CSALLAGAQETQYF

v_call: TRBV29-1
j_call: TRBJ2-1
cdr3_aa: CSAGGAGTGDEQFF

v_call: TRBV12-3/TRBV12-4
j_call: TRBJ1-5
cdr3_aa: CASRPTGARSNQPQHF

v_call: TRBV7-8
j_call: TRBJ2-1
cdr3_aa: CASSSSPTNEQFF

v_call: TRBV20-1
j_call: TRBJ2-1
cdr3_aa: CSARGPGLAGNEQFF

v_call: TRBV4-3
j_call: TRBJ2-7
cdr3_aa: CASSPDTRYEQYF

v_call: TRBV7-2
j_call: TRBJ2-5
cdr3_aa: CASSPLGGGQETQYF

v_call: TRBV7-3
j_call: TRBJ1-1
cdr3_aa: CASSPGPWDTEAFF

v_call: TRBV9
j_call: TRBJ2-7
cdr3_aa: CASSVDSGSAYEQYF

v_call: TRBV12-3/TRBV12-4
j_call: TRBJ1-5
cdr3_aa: CASSLGRGVVGQPQHF

v_call: TRBV20-1
j_call: TRBJ2-1
cdr3_aa: CSARDLTSAYNEQFF

v_call: TRBV29-1
j_call: TRBJ1-2
cdr3_aa: CSVEEVRKYGYTF

v_call: TRBV7-8
j_call: TRBJ2-5
cdr3_aa: CASSLGGSGWAETQYF

v_call: TRBV24-1
j_call: TRBJ2-3
cdr3_aa: CATSDPSGGSTDTQYF

v_call: TRBV6-5
j_call: TRBJ1-6
cdr3_aa: CASSYSRGSNNSPLHF